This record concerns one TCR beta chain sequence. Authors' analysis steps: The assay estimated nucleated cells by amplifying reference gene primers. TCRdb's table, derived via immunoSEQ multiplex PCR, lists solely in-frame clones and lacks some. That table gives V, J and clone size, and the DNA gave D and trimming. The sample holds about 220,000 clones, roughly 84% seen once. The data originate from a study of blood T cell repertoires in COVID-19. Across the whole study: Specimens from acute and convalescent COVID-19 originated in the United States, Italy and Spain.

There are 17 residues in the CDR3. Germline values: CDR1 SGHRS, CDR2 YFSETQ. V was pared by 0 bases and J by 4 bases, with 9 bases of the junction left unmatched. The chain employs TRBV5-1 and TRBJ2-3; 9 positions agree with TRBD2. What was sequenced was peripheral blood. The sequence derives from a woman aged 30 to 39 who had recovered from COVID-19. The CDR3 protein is CASSLELAGQNADTQYF. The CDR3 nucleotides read TGCGCCAGCAGCTTGGAACTAGCGGGCCAGAACGCAGATACGCAGTATTTT.